The 3 T cell receptor beta chains given below trace back to one sample, sequenced in a study of beta chain features in type 1 diabetes. Investigators reverse transcribed all isolated RNA, so they sequenced expressed TCRB transcripts. Profiled with immunoSEQ multiplex PCR; TCRdb holds only in-frame clones, not every one. The sample yields 450,000 or so clones, approximately 10% seen once. Sequencing was carried out using naive CD4+ T cells from blood. The receptor source for this set is a woman aged 18-29 years in good health.

The V call is TRBV15, the J call TRBJ2-1; D possibly corresponds to TRBD2 (6 bases). CDR3 length: 16 residues. Germline V gene sequence: CDR1 LNHNV, CDR2 YYDKDF (reference sequence). V dropped 3 bases and J dropped 2 bases, with 14 bases sitting between them. CDR3 DNA sequence: TGTGCCACCAGCAGCCTAGCGTACAGCACCTACAATGAGCAGTTCTTC. Translated: CATSSLAYSTYNEQFF.

The chain links TRBV5-4 to TRBJ2-5, with 7 bases lining up with TRBD2. There are 16 residues in the CDR3. Germline V gene data show CDR1 as SGHNT and CDR2 as YYREEE (reference sequence). Trimming cost V 4 bases and J 4 bases; bases outside gene matches: 13. This CDR3 reads CASSQDPSGGGETQYF. CDR3 in DNA: TGTGCCAGCAGCCAAGATCCGTCGGGCGGGGGAGAGACCCAGTACTTC.

This clone appeared a few times. The chain carries TRBV30 and TRBJ2-7, with a weak D call TRBD1 (6 bases). V lost 0 bases to trimming and J lost 12 bases, with 18 bases between them. Germline values: CDR1 GTSNPN, CDR2 SVGIG (reference sequence). This CDR3 region has 13 residues. DNA for the CDR3: TGTGCCTGGAGTGTAAGTGGTCTCAGGGGCCTGTACTTC. Residues: CAWSVSGLRGLYF.